This entry is about one TCR beta chain. Its antigen is unidentified. This sample was included in a study of T-cell memory formation after mild COVID-19. At the level of the study: For the most part, TCR clusters were specific to one donor.

Study-wide results and limits: Pre-infection memory harbored some responding clones, suggesting cross-reactive memory joined.

Using its own MiXCR run on the 5' RACE reads, TCRdb lists one record per CDR3 protein. The sample has 250,000 to 300,000 distinct CDR3 sequences, 16% seen once. This CDR3 has 17 amino acids. Germline lookup yields CDR1 SGHRS and CDR2 YFSETQ. V was shortened by 2 bases and J by 2 bases, with 14 bases between the two germline ends. The TCR was taken from a man between 18 and 29 years old who had mild COVID-19 (a few samples of this study predate the infection). Cell type and time point are not known. The rearrangement joins TRBV5-1 to TRBJ2-6; D is perhaps TRBD1 (6 bases). Source material: PBMCs or a T cell subset sorted from them (not recorded which). CDR3 sequence reads: CASSFRARGTGANVLTF. As DNA, the CDR3 is TGCGCCAGCAGCTTTAGGGCCAGGGGTACTGGGGCCAACGTCCTGACTTTC.